This T cell receptor (beta chain) was documented in a study of blood T cell repertoires in COVID-19. At the level of the study: From the United States, Italy and Spain came samples of acute and convalescent COVID-19.

Residents of about two dozen US areas, aged about 18 to 89 years, made up the participants. Cohort placement rested on clinical history that participants reported themselves. Authors' data handling: Reference gene primers were amplified, and this amplification served to estimate nucleated cell counts. TCRdb keeps only in-frame clones here, not all; method: immunoSEQ multiplex PCR. D and trimming were read from the DNA, whereas the V and J calls and clone size are those reported in that table. Found here are fewer than 450,000 clones, 90% of them singletons; the top ten hold around 0.6%. CDR3 length equals 14 residues. Trimming removed 0 bases from V and 10 bases from J, with 10 bases in between. The germline V gene has CDR1 ENHRY and CDR2 SYGVKD.

What was sequenced was PBMCs or T cells enriched from blood (not recorded which). This chain uses TRBV10-3 with TRBJ1-6, with D perhaps matching TRBD1 (5 bases). The receptor was derived from a man between 18 and 29 years old who had recovered from COVID-19. CDR3 bases: TGTGCCATCAGTGAGTCGACAGACGGATCACCCCTCCACTTT. This sequence encodes CAISESTDGSPLHF.